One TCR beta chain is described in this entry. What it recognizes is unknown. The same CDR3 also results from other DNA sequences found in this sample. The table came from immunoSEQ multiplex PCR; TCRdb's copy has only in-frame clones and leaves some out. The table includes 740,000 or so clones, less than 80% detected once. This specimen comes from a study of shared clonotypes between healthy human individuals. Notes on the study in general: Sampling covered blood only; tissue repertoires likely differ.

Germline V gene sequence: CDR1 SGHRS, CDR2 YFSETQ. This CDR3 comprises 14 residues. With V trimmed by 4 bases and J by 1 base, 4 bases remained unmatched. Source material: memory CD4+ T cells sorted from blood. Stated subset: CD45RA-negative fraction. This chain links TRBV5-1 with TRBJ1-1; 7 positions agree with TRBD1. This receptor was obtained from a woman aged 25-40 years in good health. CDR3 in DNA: TGCGCCAGCAGCCGCGGGACAGAGAACACTGAAGCTTTCTTT. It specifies CASSRGTENTEAFF.